These 17 T cell receptor beta chains were sequenced from one sample in a study of control samples from healthy donors and cancer patients. Data came from immunoSEQ multiplex PCR; TCRdb stores just in-frame clones and leaves some out. The data hold approximately 72,000 clones, with 89% observed a single time. Sequencing was done on a sample of blood. Receptors originate from a middle-aged man in good health.

The V call is TRBV6-5, the J call TRBJ2-1, with TRBD1 identical over 9 bases. The CDR3 covers 16 residues. J gave up 5 bases and V 4 bases, and 9 bases lay outside the gene matches. Germline V CDR1 and CDR2: MNHEY, SVGAGI. CDR3 coding DNA: TGTGCCAGCAGTTCCGTGACAGGGGGAGTAAACAATGAGCAGTTCTTC. It specifies CASSSVTGGVNNEQFF.

The chain carries TRBV5-6 and TRBJ1-1; tentatively, D is TRBD1 (5 bases). Germline V gene lookup returns CDR1 SGHDT and CDR2 YYEEEE. The CDR3 consists of 12 residues. Between the trimmed V and J ends, which lost 9 bases and 0 bases, there was a span of 9 bases. The CDR3 is CATSTVNTEAFF. CDR3 nucleotide sequence: TGTGCCACCTCGACAGTGAACACTGAAGCTTTCTTT.

This chain joins TRBV29-1 and TRBJ1-1, with TRBD1 as a possible D gene (5 bases). The germline V gene has CDR1 SQVTM and CDR2 ANQGSEA. V gave up 4 bases and J gave up 3 bases, with 18 bases separating them. The CDR3 spans 15 residues. This CDR3 is CSVGGGERLDTEAFF. CDR3 bases: TGCAGCGTTGGGGGCGGGGAACGACTGGACACTGAAGCTTTCTTT.

This chain links TRBV3-1 (or the pseudogene TRBV3-2) with TRBJ1-1; the D gene is possibly TRBD1 (6 bases). The ends were cut back, 4 bases at V and 1 base at J, with 16 bases in the middle. Per the germline V gene, CDR1 is LGHDT and CDR2 is YNNKEL (reference sequence). The CDR3 has 16 amino acids. CDR3 sequence reads: CASSPLSYRENTEAFF. The CDR3 bases are TGTGCCAGCAGCCCCTTAAGTTACAGGGAGAACACTGAAGCTTTCTTT.

V usage is TRBV18 and J usage is TRBJ1-1; 8 nucleotides line up with TRBD1. Germline CDR1 reads KGHSH; CDR2 reads LQKENI. This CDR3 contains 18 residues. Trimming cost V 3 bases and J 2 bases; bases outside gene matches: 14. CDR3 coding DNA: TGTGCCAGCTCACCCTTGACAGGGGCCCTAGGAACTAACACTGAAGCTTTCTTT. Translating it yields CASSPLTGALGTNTEAFF.

The V call is TRBV19, the J call TRBJ2-7; D is perhaps TRBD1 (6 bases). V was trimmed by 6 bases and J by 2 bases, leaving 14 bases between them. CDR1 and CDR2 (germline): LNHDA, SQIVND (reference sequence). The length of the CDR3 is 14 residues. The CDR3 loop is CASRTTGTTYEQYF. As DNA, the CDR3 is TGTGCCAGTAGGACAACAGGGACCACCTACGAGCAGTACTTC.

The CDR3: CASSLLGGISSYEQYF. Written as DNA, the CDR3 is TGTGCCAGCAGTTTATTGGGGGGTATTAGCTCCTACGAGCAGTACTTC. The chain is built from TRBV27 and TRBJ2-7, with D maybe TRBD2 (6 bases). This CDR3 contains 16 residues. The germline CDR1 and CDR2 sequences are MNHEY and SMNVEV (reference sequence). V lost 1 base to trimming and J lost 0 bases, with 13 bases between them.

The chain joins TRBV6-5 to TRBJ1-4; D unclear. Germline loops: CDR1 MNHEY, CDR2 SVGAGI. V was clipped by 10 bases and J by 0 bases, with 15 bases between them. CDR3 length: 15 residues. The CDR3 DNA is TGTGCCACCTCCTTCCTCCCCGCAACTAATGAAAAACTGTTTTTT. Its translation: CATSFLPATNEKLFF.

This sequence joins TRBV7-2 and TRBJ1-5; D is unresolved. V was shortened by 8 bases and J by 4 bases, with 12 bases between the two germline ends. CDR3 length: 13 residues. Germline CDR1 SGHTA, CDR2 FQGNSA. As DNA, the CDR3 is TGTGCCAGCGCTAGGTGGCAGAATCAGCCCCAGCATTTT. Protein product: CASARWQNQPQHF.

V gene TRBV30 combines with J gene TRBJ1-5, with D unclear. The germline CDR1 and CDR2 sequences are GTSNPN and SVGIG (reference sequence). The germline V and J ends were trimmed by 1 base and 6 bases, with 7 bases remaining between them. The CDR3 is 12 amino acids. The CDR3 region is CAWSGVAQPQHF. DNA of the CDR3: TGTGCCTGGAGTGGGGTGGCTCAGCCCCAGCATTTT.

V and J are TRBV7-6 and TRBJ2-5; 10 nucleotides match TRBD1. This CDR3 comprises 16 residues. CDR1 and CDR2 (germline): SGHVS, FNYEAQ. Losses at the gene ends were 5 bases for V and 6 bases for J; bases not matched to a gene: 12. The CDR3 coding sequence is TGTGCCAGCAGCCAGAGGTCGGGGACAGGGGAGAAGACCCAGTACTTC. Encoded protein: CASSQRSGTGEKTQYF.

CDR3 bases: TGTGCCAGCAGCCCCAGCGCTGATGGAAACACCATATATTTT. It translates to CASSPSADGNTIYF. The V and J genes are TRBV6-5 and TRBJ1-3; no definite D call. The germline V gene has CDR1 MNHEY and CDR2 SVGAGI. Deletions cut 6 bases from V and 3 bases from J, with 12 bases between. CDR3 length: 14 residues.

This chain connects TRBV15 to TRBJ1-2; D gene uncertain. V was cut by 1 base and J by 0 bases, with 12 bases left in between. Germline V gene sequence: CDR1 LNHNV, CDR2 YYDKDF (reference sequence). The CDR3 is made up of 16 amino acids. The CDR3 loop reads CATSRVSASTNYGYTF. In DNA form, the CDR3 reads TGTGCCACCAGCAGAGTATCGGCAAGTACTAACTATGGCTACACCTTC.

The chain recombines TRBV14 with TRBJ1-6; the D gene is possibly TRBD1 (5 bases). Germline loops: CDR1 SGHDN, CDR2 FVKESK. The CDR3 loop spans 15 amino acids. V was clipped by 2 bases and J by 7 bases, with 12 bases between them. The DNA for the CDR3 is TGTGCCAGCAGCCAATTCCGGCAGGGAAATTCACCCCTCCACTTT. It specifies CASSQFRQGNSPLHF.

The CDR3 here is CASMLWDNGLAFF. CDR3 bases: TGTGCCAGCATGCTGTGGGACAATGGATTAGCTTTCTTT. The chain couples TRBV6-5 to TRBJ1-1; a weak D match, TRBD1 (6 bases). V was cut by 7 bases and J by 10 bases, with 19 bases left in between. This CDR3 has 13 residues. Germline CDR1 MNHEY, CDR2 SVGAGI.

The chain has TRBV18 and TRBJ1-4; TRBD1 matches 9 bases. Losses at the gene ends were 6 bases for V and 8 bases for J; bases not matched to a gene: 4. This CDR3 contains 13 residues. Germline V gene sequence: CDR1 KGHSH, CDR2 LQKENI. The CDR3 DNA sequence: TGTGCCAGCTCGGCCACAGGGGGCGAAAAACTGTTTTTT. It translates to CASSATGGEKLFF.

This chain uses TRBV6-5 with TRBJ2-2, with TRBD1 identical over 7 bases. Germline CDR1 is MNHEY and CDR2 is SVGAGI. The CDR3 sequence is 13 residues long. The CDR3 sequence: CASRGGVSGELFF. CDR3 bases: TGTGCGAGTAGAGGGGGCGTTAGCGGGGAGCTGTTTTTT.